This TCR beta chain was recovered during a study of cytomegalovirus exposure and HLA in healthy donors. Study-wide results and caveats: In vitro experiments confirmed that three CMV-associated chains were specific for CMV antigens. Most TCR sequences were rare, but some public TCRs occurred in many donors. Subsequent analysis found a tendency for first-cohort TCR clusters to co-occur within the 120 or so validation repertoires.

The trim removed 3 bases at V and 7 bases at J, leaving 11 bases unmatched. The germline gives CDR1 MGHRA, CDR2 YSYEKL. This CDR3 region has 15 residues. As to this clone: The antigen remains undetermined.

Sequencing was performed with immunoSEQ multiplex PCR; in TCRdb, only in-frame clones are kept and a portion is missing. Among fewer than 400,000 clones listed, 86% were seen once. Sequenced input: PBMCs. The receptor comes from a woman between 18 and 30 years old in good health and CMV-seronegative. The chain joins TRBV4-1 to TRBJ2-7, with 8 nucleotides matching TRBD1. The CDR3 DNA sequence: TGCGCCAGCAGCCACGGACAGGGTCCGACTAGAGAGCAGTACTTC. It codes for CASSHGQGPTREQYF.